This T cell receptor beta chain was captured in a study of blood T cells in healthy people across ages. Study in general: For every two T cells, template switching captured about one barcoded beta molecule.

From germline, CDR1 is SGDLS and CDR2 YYNGEE. Trimming removed 3 bases at V and 1 base at J, with 22 bases between. This CDR3 has 18 amino acids. Investigators took ten milliliters of peripheral blood from every donor. With a J-beta primer mix and a sample-barcoded 5' primer, a second PCR ran about 7 to 11 cycles. MiXCR was run by TCRdb on the 5' RACE reads, yielding one entry per CDR3 protein. The top ten hold under 30% of the sample, which has fewer than 2 million distinct CDR3 sequences, about two fifths seen once. This clonotype was counted between two and nine times. This receptor was identified in a human donor in good health. The chain uses TRBV9 and TRBJ1-1, with D perhaps matching TRBD1 (5 bases). The sequenced sample consisted of blood. In DNA form, the CDR3 reads TGTGCCAGCAGCGGGAGGGAGAATGGTGGCAGGGCGAACACTGAAGCTTTCTTT. Its protein product is CASSGRENGGRANTEAFF.